The sequence of this T cell receptor (beta chain) was determined in a study of T cell responses to AZD1222 COVID-19 vaccine. Using immunoSEQ multiplex PCR, the repertoire was profiled, and TCRdb retains in-frame clones only, with some absent. The table lists 75,000 to 80,000 clones, about 83% of them singletons. The sample holds one count of this clone. The CDR3 spans 14 residues. Trimming removed 6 bases from V and 4 bases from J, with 13 bases in between. The germline CDR1 and CDR2 sequences are KGHSH and LQKENI. V and J are TRBV18 and TRBJ1-3; TRBD1 might be the D (5 bases). The material was peripheral blood, obtained 28 days after the second dose of the MenACWY control vaccine. The receptor was isolated from an adult who received the MenACWY meningococcal vaccine as a control. For the CDR3, the DNA is TGTGCCAGCTCTACCGGGGGAGTCGGAAACACCATATATTTT. This translates into CASSTGGVGNTIYF.